The present entry profiles one T cell receptor (beta chain) with its context. Its target is not known. The same CDR3 also results from other DNA sequences found in this sample. This sample stems from a study of CD8+ T cells in alopecia areata. General study findings and limits: It was lesional scalp, especially alopecia totalis/universalis, that showed higher clonality than normal scalp. Many expanded lesional clones persisted during tofacitinib (in both scalp and blood).

cDNA serving as the sequencing template came from extracted, reverse transcribed RNA. Profiled with immunoSEQ multiplex PCR; TCRdb holds only in-frame clones, not every one. The table records roughly 200,000 clones, around two fifths of them present only once. The V gene's germline CDR1 is GTSNPN and CDR2 SVGIG (reference sequence). The ends were cut back, 0 bases at V and 0 bases at J, with 5 bases in the middle. This CDR3 comprises 13 residues. Specified treatment: oral pan-JAK inhibitor, 5-10 mg twice daily. PBMCs served as the source from which CD4+ and CD8+ T cells were sorted. The chain couples TRBV30 to TRBJ1-1; D remains ambiguous. This receptor was identified in a human donor with alopecia areata. Sequenced material: CD4+ T cells sorted from blood, taken between weeks 30 and 35, from a patient treated with tofacitinib. CDR3 sequence (DNA): TGTGCCTGGAGTGTATTGGTGAACACTGAAGCTTTCTTT. It yields the protein CAWSVLVNTEAFF.